These 4 T cell receptor beta chains originate from one sample sequenced in a study of blood T cell repertoires in COVID-19. TCRdb keeps only in-frame clones here, not all; method: immunoSEQ multiplex PCR. Here the sample spans approximately 270,000 clones, approximately 90% being singletons. Sequencing was done on a sample of peripheral blood. The receptors derive from a woman aged 30 to 39 with COVID-19, enrolled during active disease.

The genes are TRBV7-9 and TRBJ1-1, with D tentatively TRBD1 (6 bases). Trimming took off 5 bases at V and 10 bases at J, with 23 bases between the two ends. The CDR3 consists of 15 residues. CDR1 and CDR2 (germline): SEHNR, FQNEAQ (reference sequence). CDR3 bases: TGTGCCAGCAGCCTATCGAACAGGGCGCTGAGGGGAGCTTTCTTT. It encodes CASSLSNRALRGAFF. Together with reference TRBV7-9 and TRBJ1-1, the CDR3 gives the full variable domain: DTGVSQNPRHKITKRGQNVTFRCDPISEHNRLYWYRQTLGQGPEFLTYFQNEAQLEKSRLLSDRFSAERPKGSFSTLEIQRTEQGDSAMYLCASSLSNRALRGAFFGQGTRLTVV.

The chain joins TRBV10-3 to TRBJ2-7, with a weak D call TRBD2 (5 bases). Germline-derived CDR1 and CDR2 are ENHRY and SYGVKD. The CDR3 runs 12 residues. The V and J ends lost 4 bases and 7 bases respectively, with 11 bases between them. In DNA, the CDR3 is TGTGCCATCAGTGGCTTAGCGCGGGAGCAGTACTTC. This gives the protein CAISGLAREQYF.

This clone has only a few counts. The chain combines TRBV10-1 with TRBJ1-1, with D hard to call. Deletions cut 2 bases from V and 6 bases from J, with 10 bases between. CDR1 and CDR2 from the germline V gene are WNHNN and SYGVQD (reference sequence). The CDR3 spans 13 residues. CDR3 region: CASSEAAAAEAFF. The CDR3 DNA is TGCGCCAGCAGTGAGGCAGCGGCCGCTGAAGCTTTCTTT.

The rearrangement joins TRBV3-1 (or the pseudogene TRBV3-2) to TRBJ1-4, with D uncertain. Trimming pared 4 bases from V and 5 bases from J, leaving 14 bases between. Germline V gene sequence: CDR1 LGHDT, CDR2 YNNKEL (reference sequence). This CDR3 is 15 amino acids long. CDR3 protein: CASSRARIGNEKLFF. CDR3 DNA sequence: TGTGCCAGCAGCCGGGCCCGGATTGGGAATGAAAAACTGTTTTTT.